This paragraph covers one T cell receptor beta chain sequence. Its antigen remains unknown. A J-beta primer mix and a sample-barcoded 5' primer were used in a second PCR of about 7 to 12 cycles. TCRdb re-called the 5' RACE reads through MiXCR, storing one row per CDR3 protein. Of around 1,000,000 distinct CDR3 sequences in the sample, 20% to 25% were seen once. This specimen comes from a study of blood T cells in healthy people across ages. Study findings and constraints: The donors' CMV status was not determined, possibly confounding changes in expanded clonotypes. Both higher diversity and more naive CD4+ cells marked long-lived donors when set against aged donors.

This same sample was also part of a study on T cells of mothers and their children. That source notes: A few healthy Caucasian mothers and their six children donated. It was through the M1S primer of the second PCR that sample barcodes and 2-4 random nucleotides were added.

The sequenced material came from blood. This TCR came from a girl aged 2 to 10 in good health.

As DNA, the CDR3 is TGTGCCAGCAGCTCCCGTGTGGGGATGGCAGATACGCAGTATTTT. Amino acid sequence: CASSSRVGMADTQYF. V gene TRBV9 combines with J gene TRBJ2-3; no firm D call. CDR3 length: 15 amino acids. The germline V gene encodes CDR1 SGDLS and CDR2 YYNGEE. The V gene lost 4 bases and the J gene lost 4 bases, with 16 bases spanning the gap.